This entry describes one T cell receptor beta chain. What it binds is unknown. Germline-derived CDR1 and CDR2 are MNHNY and SVGAGI (reference sequence). Trimming stripped 2 bases from V and 2 bases from J, with 12 bases between. This CDR3 is built from 15 residues. The data were taken from a study of T-cell memory formation after mild COVID-19. General study findings and limits: Among CD4+ contracting clones, most were CM and EM, and CD8+ ones EMRA.

Constant-segment primers and 5'RACE yielded cDNA libraries for TCR alpha and TCR beta, each carrying sample barcodes and UMIs. TCRdb called the 5' RACE reads again in MiXCR, with one record for every CDR3 protein. The sample shows about 300,000 distinct CDR3 sequences, roughly a fifth of them seen only once. The sequence was obtained from a man between 18 and 35 years old who had mild COVID-19 (a few samples of this study predate the infection). Cell type and time point are not known. The genes are TRBV6-6 and TRBJ2-5; the D gene could be TRBD1 or TRBD2 (6 bases each). Sequenced material: PBMCs or a T cell subset sorted from them (not recorded which). The CDR3: CASSYGGRGQETQYF. Here the CDR3 DNA reads TGTGCCAGCAGTTACGGGGGGCGGGGTCAAGAGACCCAGTACTTC.